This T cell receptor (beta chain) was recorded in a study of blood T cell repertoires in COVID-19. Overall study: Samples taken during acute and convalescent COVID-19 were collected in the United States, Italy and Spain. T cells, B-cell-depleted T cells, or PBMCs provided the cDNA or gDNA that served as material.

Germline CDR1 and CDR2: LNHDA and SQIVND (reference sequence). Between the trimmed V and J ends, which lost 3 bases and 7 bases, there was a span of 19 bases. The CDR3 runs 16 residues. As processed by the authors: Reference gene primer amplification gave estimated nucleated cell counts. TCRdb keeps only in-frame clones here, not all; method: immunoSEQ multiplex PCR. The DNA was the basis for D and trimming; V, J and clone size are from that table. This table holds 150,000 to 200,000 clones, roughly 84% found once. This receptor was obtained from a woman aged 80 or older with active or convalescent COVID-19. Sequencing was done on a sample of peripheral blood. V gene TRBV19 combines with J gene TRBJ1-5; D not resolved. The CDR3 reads CASSIPRPPLEQPQHF. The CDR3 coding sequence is TGTGCCAGTAGTATCCCGCGTCCTCCACTCGAACAGCCCCAGCATTTT.